This T cell receptor (beta chain) originates from a study of cytomegalovirus exposure and HLA in healthy donors. Amplification used 60 Vbeta primers and 13 Jbeta primers. Profiling relied on immunoSEQ multiplex PCR, and the TCRdb table lists in-frame clones only, not all of them. The data contain about 150,000 clones, about 80% of them seen just once; the ten biggest clones take up 9.5% to 15%. Germline loops: CDR1 SGHRS, CDR2 YFSETQ. V dropped 4 bases and J dropped 9 bases, with 14 bases sitting between them. The CDR3 is 13 amino acids. The J gene is TRBJ2-1, the V gene TRBV5-1; the D gene is possibly TRBD2 (6 bases). Sequenced input: PBMCs. The TCR originated in a man aged 25-45 years in good health and CMV-seropositive. The CDR3 DNA follows: TGCGCCAGCAGCGGGCGGGATTGGGTTGAGCAGTTCTTC. It translates to CASSGRDWVEQFF.